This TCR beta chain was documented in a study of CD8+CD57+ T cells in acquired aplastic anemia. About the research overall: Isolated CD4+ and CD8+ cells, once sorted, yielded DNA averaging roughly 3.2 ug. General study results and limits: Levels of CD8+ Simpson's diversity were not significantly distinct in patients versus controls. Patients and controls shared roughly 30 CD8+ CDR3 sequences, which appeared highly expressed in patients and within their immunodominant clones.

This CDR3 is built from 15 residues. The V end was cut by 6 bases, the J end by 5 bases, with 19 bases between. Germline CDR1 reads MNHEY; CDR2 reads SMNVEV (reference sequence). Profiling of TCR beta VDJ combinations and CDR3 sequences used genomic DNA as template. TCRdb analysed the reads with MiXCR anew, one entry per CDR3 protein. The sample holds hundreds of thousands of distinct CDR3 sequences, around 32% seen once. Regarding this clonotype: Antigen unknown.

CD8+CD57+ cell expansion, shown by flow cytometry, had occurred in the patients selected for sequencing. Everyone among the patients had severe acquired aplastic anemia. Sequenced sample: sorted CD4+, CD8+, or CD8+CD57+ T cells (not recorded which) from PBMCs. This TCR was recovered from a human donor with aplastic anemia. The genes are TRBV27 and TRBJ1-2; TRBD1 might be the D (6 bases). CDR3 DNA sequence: TGTGCCAGCAGAAACAGGGTTGACGGGAGTTATGGCTACACCTTC. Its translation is CASRNRVDGSYGYTF.